The next 19 T cell receptor beta chains were all read from a single sample in a study of blood T cells in healthy people across ages. Primed by a sample-barcoded 5' primer and a J-beta primer mix, a second PCR proceeded for about 6 to 11 cycles. TCRdb re-called the 5' RACE reads through MiXCR, storing one row per CDR3 protein. The sample includes about 730,000 distinct CDR3 sequences, around 40% of them seen just once. Material for sequencing was blood. These receptors all stem from an older woman in good health.

This chain uses TRBV20-1 with TRBJ2-7, with D perhaps matching TRBD2 (5 bases). This CDR3 is built from 12 residues. Trimming stripped 5 bases from V and 6 bases from J, with 14 bases between. Germline-derived CDR1 and CDR2 are DFQATT and SNEGSKA (reference sequence). The CDR3 spells CSAPDSRTEQYF. For the CDR3, the DNA is TGCAGTGCTCCGGACTCACGGACCGAGCAGTACTTC.

For this clonotype: Germline and junction disagree at one end, which may indicate a read error. CDR3 in amino acids: CASSLDGGPYEQYF. DNA for the CDR3: TGTGCCAGCAGTTTAGACGGCGGCCCCTACGAGCAGTACTTC. The V and J genes are TRBV7-9 and TRBJ2-7; no definite D call. Germline V CDR1 and CDR2: SEHNR, FQNEAQ (reference sequence). The CDR3 length is 14 residues.

Only a few counts were recorded for this clonotype. The chain combines TRBV5-1 with TRBJ1-6; D unresolved. CDR3 length equals 13 residues. The V end was cut by 4 bases, the J end by 9 bases, with 11 bases between. Per the germline V gene, CDR1 is SGHRS and CDR2 is YFSETQ. CDR3 protein: CASSEEGTSPLHF. CDR3 in DNA: TGCGCCAGCAGCGAGGAGGGTACTTCACCCCTCCACTTT.

This clonotype appeared once. One end of the junction fails to match germline, which may point to a read error. V gene TRBV7-2 combines with J gene TRBJ2-5; the match to TRBD1 covers 8 bases. Germline CDR1 and CDR2: SGHTA and FQGNSA. The CDR3 sequence is 16 residues long. The DNA for the CDR3 is TGTGCCAGCAGCCCGACAGGGGCCGCGGGGCAAGGGACCCAGTACTTC. Translation gives CASSPTGAAGQGTQYF. Using reference TRBV7-2 and TRBJ2-5 for the parts outside the CDR3, the full variable domain is GAGVSQSPSNKVTEKGKDVELRCDPISGHTALYWYRQSLGQGLEFLIYFQGNSAPDKSGLPSDRFSAERTGGSVSTLTIQRTQQEDSAVYLCASSPTGAAGQGTQYFGPGTRLLVL.

The chain recombines TRBV6-5 with TRBJ1-2; 9 bases agree with TRBD1. The germline gives CDR1 MNHEY, CDR2 SVGAGI. This CDR3 region has 14 residues. J was trimmed by 6 bases and V by 7 bases; bases with no gene match: 9. CDR3 DNA sequence: TGTGCCAGCACCGGACAGGGGCTGGGTGATGGCTACACCTTC. It codes for CASTGQGLGDGYTF.

As for this clonotype: The CDR3 end shows no conserved phenylalanine or tryptophan, and so a read error is likely. V is TRBV6-5 and J is TRBJ2-1; D gene uncertain. CDR1 is MNHEY, CDR2 SVGAGI, per germline. The CDR3 covers 13 residues. The V end was cut by 3 bases, the J end by 4 bases, with 7 bases between. As DNA, the CDR3 is TGTGCCAGCAGTTATGCGGAGTACAATGAGCAGTTCTCC. Protein: CASSYAEYNEQFS.

The CDR3 region is CSARGVGPYEQYF. For the CDR3, the DNA is TGCAGTGCTAGAGGTGTCGGCCCCTACGAGCAGTACTTC. V gene TRBV20-1 combines with J gene TRBJ2-7, with D unresolved. This CDR3 spans 13 amino acids. Trimming removed 1 base at V and 2 bases at J, with 9 bases between. Per the germline V gene, CDR1 is DFQATT and CDR2 is SNEGSKA (reference sequence).

On this clonotype itself: A much larger clone lies one base from this, so it may be a read error. The chain is built from TRBV29-1 and TRBJ2-7; D perhaps matches TRBD1 (5 bases). Germline CDR1 and CDR2: SQVTM and ANQGSEA. The CDR3 has 13 residues. V lost 6 bases to trimming and J lost 2 bases, with 14 bases between them. The DNA for the CDR3 is TGCAGCGTGCCTGGACACCTCCCCTACGAGCAGTACTTC. Its protein is CSVPGHLPYEQYF.

The chain couples TRBV7-6 to TRBJ2-5; 7 bases fit TRBD2. The CDR3 spans 17 residues. Germline values: CDR1 SGHVS, CDR2 FNYEAQ. Trimming at V came to 2 bases and at J to 3 bases, leaving 12 bases not matched to a gene. The CDR3 loop reads CASSLSFPGGGKETQYF. DNA of the CDR3: TGTGCCAGCAGCTTAAGTTTTCCTGGGGGGGGTAAAGAGACCCAGTACTTC.

V and J are TRBV28 and TRBJ2-1; D gene unclear. V was clipped by 8 bases and J by 7 bases, with 18 bases between them. Germline lookup yields CDR1 MDHEN and CDR2 SYDVKM. The CDR3 covers 14 residues. Written as DNA, the CDR3 is TGTGCCAGCCCAGGTCCTCTCTTAGGGAATGAGCAGTTCTTC. This encodes CASPGPLLGNEQFF.

This clonotype was seen a handful of times. The J gene is TRBJ2-1, the V gene TRBV2, with 9 nucleotides matching TRBD1. V dropped 1 base and J dropped 3; count of bases not matched to a gene: 4. The length of the CDR3 is 16 residues. Germline V gene lookup returns CDR1 SNHLY and CDR2 FYNNEI. The CDR3 DNA reads TGTGCCAGCAGTGAAGAGACAGGGGGATTCTACAATGAGCAGTTCTTC. It specifies CASSEETGGFYNEQFF. The full variable domain, in which reference TRBV2 and TRBJ2-1 provide the parts outside the CDR3, is EPEVTQTPSHQVTQMGQEVILRCVPISNHLYFYWYRQILGQKVEFLVSFYNNEISEKSEIFDDQFSVERPDGSNFTLKIRSTKLEDSAMYFCASSEETGGFYNEQFFGPGTRLTVL.

This clonotype was seen a few times. This chain joins TRBV7-2 and TRBJ2-7, with 9 bases matching TRBD1. The length of the CDR3 is 13 residues. Trimming took 5 bases from V and 8 from J; bases not matched to a gene: 7. In germline, CDR1 is SGHTA, CDR2 FQGNSA. CDR3 in DNA: TGTGCCAGCAGCACGGGACAGGGTACCAAGCAGTACTTC. Translating it yields CASSTGQGTKQYF.

V and J are TRBV7-9 and TRBJ2-5; D is possibly TRBD1 (5 bases). This CDR3 spans 13 amino acids. V was trimmed by 1 base and J by 11 bases, leaving 14 bases between them. From germline, CDR1 is SEHNR and CDR2 FQNEAQ (reference sequence). The CDR3 DNA follows: TGTGCCAGCAGCTTAGTAGGCAGGGTGGAGCAGTACTTC. Protein sequence: CASSLVGRVEQYF.

This clonotype was found a few times. The genes are TRBV7-2 and TRBJ2-7; D is uncertain. Germline V gene sequence: CDR1 SGHTA, CDR2 FQGNSA. The CDR3 spans 13 residues. Between the trimmed V and J ends, which lost 1 base and 8 bases, there was a span of 12 bases. CDR3 sequence reads: CASSLDAENQQYF. The CDR3, as DNA: TGTGCCAGCAGCTTAGATGCAGAGAACCAGCAGTACTTC.

CDR3: CSAPTSGRWSYEQYF. DNA for the CDR3: TGCAGTGCCCCGACTAGCGGGAGGTGGTCCTACGAGCAGTACTTC. The rearrangement joins TRBV20-1 to TRBJ2-7, with 13 positions matching TRBD2. This CDR3 has 15 amino acids. Trimming at V came to 6 bases and at J to 1 base, leaving 6 bases not matched to a gene. Germline V gene sequence: CDR1 DFQATT, CDR2 SNEGSKA (reference sequence).

The CDR3 region has the DNA TGTGCCACCAGCAGAGGGGACAGGCAGTACTTC. Amino acid sequence: CATSRGDRQYF. The chain links TRBV15 to TRBJ2-7; 7 nucleotides agree with TRBD1. Losses at the gene ends were 1 base for V and 9 bases for J; bases not matched to a gene: 0. This CDR3 comprises 11 residues. Per germline, CDR1 LNHNV and CDR2 YYDKDF (reference sequence).

The rearrangement joins TRBV5-1 to TRBJ2-3; 8 bases align to TRBD2. The CDR3 runs 15 residues. Germline CDR1 and CDR2: SGHRS and YFSETQ. V shed 4 bases, J shed 2 bases, and the junction held 6 bases outside the gene matches. As DNA, the CDR3 is TGCGCCAGCAGCGGCGGGGGGATCAACACAGATACGCAGTATTTT. Its protein is CASSGGGINTDTQYF. Variable domain in full (rest from reference TRBV5-1 and TRBJ2-3): KAGVTQTPRYLIKTRGQQVTLSCSPISGHRSVSWYQQTPGQGLQFLFEYFSETQRNKGNFPGRFSGRQFSNSRSEMNVSTLELGDSALYLCASSGGGINTDTQYFGPGTRLTVL.

V usage is TRBV18 and J usage is TRBJ2-7; D not certain. V gave up 7 bases and J gave up 0 bases, with 13 bases separating them. This CDR3 contains 14 residues. From germline, CDR1 is KGHSH and CDR2 LQKENI. CDR3 sequence reads: CASLSAPNSYEQYF. CDR3 nucleotides: TGTGCCAGCTTATCAGCCCCAAACTCCTACGAGCAGTACTTC.

The J gene is TRBJ2-5, the V gene TRBV7-2; D perhaps matches TRBD2 (5 bases). Germline CDR1 and CDR2: SGHTA and FQGNSA. The CDR3 consists of 14 residues. Trimming left V 1 base short and J 5 bases short, with 11 bases between. This CDR3 is CASSLEGWRETQYF. The CDR3 coding sequence is TGTGCCAGCAGCTTAGAGGGATGGAGGGAGACCCAGTACTTC. Together with reference TRBV7-2 and TRBJ2-5, the CDR3 gives the full variable domain: GAGVSQSPSNKVTEKGKDVELRCDPISGHTALYWYRQSLGQGLEFLIYFQGNSAPDKSGLPSDRFSAERTGGSVSTLTIQRTQQEDSAVYLCASSLEGWRETQYFGPGTRLLVL.